The 18 T cell receptor beta chains below were found in one sample sequenced in a study of control samples from healthy donors and cancer patients. The assay was immunoSEQ multiplex PCR, and TCRdb's table has in-frame clones only and misses some. The sample includes about 140,000 clones, under 95% of them seen just once. Source material: blood. The receptors were sampled from a man aged 18 to 29 in good health.

The chain recombines TRBV10-3 with TRBJ2-7, with 11 bases matching TRBD1. The germline CDR1 and CDR2 sequences are ENHRY and SYGVKD. Trimming cost V 3 bases and J 3 bases; bases outside gene matches: 4. The CDR3 length is 15 residues. CDR3 sequence: CAISDPGQGDYEQYF. The CDR3 DNA sequence: TGTGCCATCAGTGATCCGGGACAGGGGGACTACGAGCAGTACTTC.

This clone came up once. Other DNA sequences within the sample encode an identical CDR3. The rearrangement uses TRBV5-6 and TRBJ2-5; D ambiguous. The CDR3 has 11 residues. Per germline, CDR1 SGHDT and CDR2 YYEEEE. Trimming shortened V by 0 bases and J by 7 bases, and 4 bases separated the two germline ends. CDR3 protein: CASSLVGTQYF. In DNA, the CDR3 is TGTGCCAGCAGCTTGGTAGGGACCCAGTACTTC.

This clone was observed a single time. This chain uses TRBV2 with TRBJ1-1, with 7 bases aligning to TRBD1. The CDR3 has 15 residues. V shed 0 bases and J 3 bases; nucleotides not matched to a gene: 4. Germline CDR1 is SNHLY and CDR2 is FYNNEI. CDR3 protein: CASSEAGRGYTEAFF. The CDR3 nucleotides read TGTGCCAGCAGTGAAGCGGGCAGGGGGTACACTGAAGCTTTCTTT.

This clone came up once. The rearrangement uses TRBV3-1 (or the pseudogene TRBV3-2) and TRBJ2-7; a weak D match, TRBD1 (6 bases). The V gene lost 10 bases and the J gene lost 10 bases, with 20 bases spanning the gap. Germline values: CDR1 LGHDT, CDR2 YNNKEL (reference sequence). The CDR3 has 12 amino acids. Here the CDR3 reads CATSDNDRPQYF. As DNA, the CDR3 is TGTGCCACCTCAGACAACGACAGGCCTCAGTACTTC.

This clone was counted a few times. The chain carries TRBV7-6 and TRBJ2-2, with D maybe TRBD1 (6 bases). The germline V gene encodes CDR1 SGHVS and CDR2 FNYEAQ. Trimming pared 3 bases from V and 7 bases from J, leaving 12 bases between. This CDR3 has 14 residues. The CDR3 DNA reads TGTGCCAGCAGCTTGGGACACAATGTCGGGGAGCTGTTTTTT. Protein sequence: CASSLGHNVGELFF.

This rearrangement joins TRBV4-2 to TRBJ2-7; D remains ambiguous. Trimming stripped 2 bases from V and 2 bases from J, with 7 bases between. Germline values: CDR1 LGHNA, CDR2 YNFKEQ. This CDR3 has 13 residues. CDR3 coding DNA: TGTGCCAGCAGCCAATCCCCGGCCTACGAGCAGTACTTC. It specifies CASSQSPAYEQYF.

This chain's CDR3 is CASSQPGLAGIETQYF. CDR3 DNA sequence: TGCGCCAGCAGCCAACCAGGACTAGCGGGGATCGAGACCCAGTACTTC. The chain recombines TRBV4-1 with TRBJ2-5, with 12 bases aligning to TRBD2. Germline loops: CDR1 MGHRA, CDR2 YSYEKL. Unmatched junction bases numbered 6, after V lost 2 bases and J lost 5 bases. CDR3 length equals 16 residues.

This sequence joins TRBV18 and TRBJ2-5; no definite D call. Per germline, CDR1 KGHSH and CDR2 LQKENI. CDR3 length: 11 amino acids. The V and J ends lost 5 bases and 2 bases respectively, with 3 bases between them. The CDR3 sequence: CASSEQETQYF. For the CDR3, the DNA is TGTGCCAGCTCAGAGCAAGAGACCCAGTACTTC.

The chain recombines TRBV10-1 with TRBJ1-5; D is undetermined. There are 13 residues in the CDR3. V was clipped by 0 bases and J by 6 bases, with 6 bases between them. Germline V gene sequence: CDR1 WNHNN, CDR2 SYGVQD (reference sequence). The DNA of the CDR3 is TGCGCCAGCAGTGAGTCAGGGTTTCAGCCCCAGCATTTT. Encoded protein: CASSESGFQPQHF.

This clone occurred once. This chain uses TRBV5-4 with TRBJ1-3, with D uncertain. The CDR3 consists of 17 residues. CDR1 SGHNT and CDR2 YYREEE come from the germline V gene (reference sequence). V was clipped by 0 bases and J by 1 base, with 14 bases between them. The CDR3 region is CASSLVGGLVSGNTIYF. CDR3 coding DNA: TGTGCCAGCAGCTTGGTAGGCGGCCTGGTTTCTGGAAACACCATATATTTT.

The rearrangement joins TRBV28 to TRBJ2-3, with D maybe TRBD2 (5 bases). This CDR3 is 14 amino acids long. Germline-derived CDR1 and CDR2 are MDHEN and SYDVKM. The V end lost 1 base, the J end lost 6 bases, and 11 bases lay between the germline ends. DNA of the CDR3: TGTGCCAGCAGTTTATCGCGGGCGCTGGATACGCAGTATTTT. It translates to CASSLSRALDTQYF.

This chain uses TRBV28 with TRBJ2-7, with D uncertain. Trimming took 8 bases from V and 7 from J, leaving 15 bases between them. Germline V gives CDR1 MDHEN, CDR2 SYDVKM. There are 12 residues in the CDR3. CDR3 sequence reads: CASDATWGEQYF. In nucleotides, the CDR3 is TGTGCCAGCGACGCGACGTGGGGTGAGCAGTACTTC. The complete variable domain, with remaining parts taken from reference TRBV28 and TRBJ2-7, reads DVKVTQSSRYLVKRTGEKVFLECVQDMDHENMFWYRQDPGLGLRLIYFSYDVKMKEKGDIPEGYSVSREKKERFSLILESASTNQTSMYLCASDATWGEQYFGPGTRLTVT.

The chain is built from TRBV10-3 and TRBJ1-1, with D hard to call. Trimming removed 7 bases from V and 1 base from J, with 4 bases in between. The CDR3 has 11 amino acids. Germline assignment: CDR1 ENHRY and CDR2 SYGVKD. This CDR3 is CAIMANTEAFF. DNA of the CDR3: TGTGCCATCATGGCGAACACTGAAGCTTTCTTT.

The chain joins TRBV6-2 or TRBV6-3 to TRBJ1-5; D remains unclear. This CDR3 comprises 12 residues. Trimming removed 6 bases at V and 6 bases at J, with 9 bases between. In germline, CDR1 is MNHEY, CDR2 SVGEGT. This CDR3 reads CASSHLGQPQHF. The CDR3 nucleotides are TGTGCCAGCAGCCATTTGGGTCAGCCCCAGCATTTT.

The rearrangement uses TRBV6-5 and TRBJ1-3; a possible D gene is TRBD1 (6 bases). This CDR3 contains 15 residues. V lost 5 bases and J lost 8, with 19 bases in between. Germline lookup yields CDR1 MNHEY and CDR2 SVGAGI. The CDR3 DNA follows: TGTGCCAGCAGTCAACAGGGTTTGGGTACGGACACCATATATTTT. Protein sequence: CASSQQGLGTDTIYF.

This rearrangement joins TRBV5-1 to TRBJ2-7; no clear D. The CDR3 contains 13 residues. Trimming removed 4 bases from V and 0 bases from J, with 8 bases in between. In germline, CDR1 is SGHRS, CDR2 YFSETQ. The CDR3 spells CASSGQDSYEQYF. The CDR3 nucleotides read TGCGCCAGCAGCGGGCAGGACTCCTACGAGCAGTACTTC.

The chain combines TRBV6-5 with TRBJ1-1; no clear D. The CDR3 spans 12 residues. Germline V lookup: CDR1 MNHEY, CDR2 SVGAGI. Trimming shortened V by 4 bases and J by 7 bases, and 10 bases separated the two germline ends. Here the CDR3 reads CASSSRTVEAFF. The CDR3 DNA reads as TGTGCCAGCAGTTCCAGGACGGTTGAAGCTTTCTTT.

The chain recombines TRBV6-6 with TRBJ1-6, with D maybe TRBD1 (6 bases). Germline V lookup: CDR1 MNHNY, CDR2 SVGAGI (reference sequence). This CDR3 region has 14 residues. V was cut by 7 bases and J by 8 bases, with 15 bases left in between. Here the CDR3 reads CASTGAGVDSPLHF. CDR3 sequence (DNA): TGTGCCAGCACGGGCGCAGGGGTTGATTCACCCCTCCACTTT.